The 9 T cell receptor beta chains listed next were all sequenced from one sample in a study of response to subunit inactivated influenza vaccine. TCRdb processed the RT-PCR reads anew with MiXCR; each CDR3 protein has one entry. Here the sample spans fewer than 600,000 distinct CDR3 sequences, 6.5% to 8% being singletons. Source: PBMCs from blood, taken 23 months after vaccination. These receptor sequences come from a man aged 50 to 69 who received an inactivated influenza vaccine.

In this sample, this clonotype turned up many times. This CDR3 is CASSLRPGGNSPLHF. In nucleotides, the CDR3 is TGTGCCAGCAGCTTAAGGCCGGGAGGTAATTCACCCCTCCACTTT. The chain recombines TRBV7-6 with TRBJ1-6; D call uncertain. Germline V gives CDR1 SGHVS, CDR2 FNYEAQ. The CDR3 runs to 15 residues. The germline V and J ends were trimmed by 2 bases and 6 bases, with 11 bases remaining between them.

At least ten counts were recorded for this clonotype. The chain links TRBV20-1 to TRBJ1-5; 7 nucleotides align to TRBD1. V lost 5 bases to trimming and J lost 1 base; unmatched junction nucleotides: 11. The CDR3 loop spans 16 amino acids. Germline CDR1 reads DFQATT; CDR2 reads SNEGSKA (reference sequence). CDR3 region: CSAPGGSMGSNQPQHF. DNA of the CDR3: TGCAGTGCTCCAGGGGGATCAATGGGGAGCAATCAGCCCCAGCATTTT.

This clonotype was counted ten times or more. This chain uses TRBV4-3 with TRBJ2-3; a possible D gene is TRBD2 (5 bases). The CDR3 has 16 amino acids. From germline, CDR1 is LGHNA and CDR2 YSLEER. Trimming shortened V by 0 bases and J by 2 bases, and 12 bases separated the two germline ends. CDR3: CASSQDGERFTDTQYF. The CDR3 DNA sequence: TGCGCCAGCAGCCAAGATGGGGAGCGGTTCACAGATACGCAGTATTTT.

The chain couples TRBV11-2 to TRBJ2-2; maybe TRBD2 (6 bases). Germline V lookup: CDR1 SGHAT, CDR2 FQNNGV. The CDR3 length is 15 residues. V lost 5 bases, J lost 4 bases, and 14 bases lay in between. The CDR3 DNA follows: TGTGCCAGCAGCGCCTGGACTATGGGCACCGGGGAGCTGTTTTTT. Its protein is CASSAWTMGTGELFF.

Only a few counts were recorded for this clonotype. The chain links TRBV12-3 or TRBV12-4 to TRBJ1-4; TRBD1 matches 7 bases. This CDR3 has 14 amino acids. V lost 5 bases and J lost 4; bases outside the gene matches: 4. This CDR3 is CASSIGTDNEKLFF. The CDR3 DNA reads as TGTGCCAGCAGTATTGGGACAGATAATGAAAAACTGTTTTTT.

This clonotype was counted only a few times. The chain carries TRBV5-1 and TRBJ1-4, with 9 positions matching TRBD1. V trimming: 3 bases; J trimming: 7 bases; junction bases outside the gene matches: 4. The CDR3 contains 14 residues. Per the germline V gene, CDR1 is SGHRS and CDR2 is YFSETQ. CDR3: CASSSGTGTEKLFF. The CDR3 DNA reads as TGCGCCAGCAGCTCCGGGACAGGGACTGAAAAACTGTTTTTT. The complete variable domain, with remaining parts taken from reference TRBV5-1 and TRBJ1-4, reads KAGVTQTPRYLIKTRGQQVTLSCSPISGHRSVSWYQQTPGQGLQFLFEYFSETQRNKGNFPGRFSGRQFSNSRSEMNVSTLELGDSALYLCASSSGTGTEKLFFGSGTQLSVL.

The chain uses TRBV6-2 or TRBV6-3 and TRBJ2-5; TRBD1 is a possible D gene (7 bases). CDR3 size: 15 residues. V lost 5 bases and J lost 8, with 21 bases in between. Germline CDR1 is MNHEY and CDR2 is SVGEGT. CDR3 amino acids: CASSPQTGTVGTQYF. Written as DNA, the CDR3 is TGTGCCAGCAGTCCACAGACAGGGACTGTGGGCACCCAGTACTTC.

Many counts were recorded for this clonotype. V gene TRBV5-6 combines with J gene TRBJ2-5; 7 positions match TRBD1. Germline CDR1 SGHDT, CDR2 YYEEEE. The CDR3 contains 14 residues. With 3 bases clipped from V and 2 bases from J, the junction kept 4 bases outside the gene matches. The chain's CDR3 is CASSYGQVQETQYF. As DNA, the CDR3 is TGTGCCAGCAGCTACGGACAGGTGCAAGAGACCCAGTACTTC.

This clonotype showed up just a few times. The rearrangement uses TRBV2 and TRBJ2-3; a possible D gene is TRBD2 (5 bases). V lost 1 base to trimming and J lost 7 bases, with 15 bases between them. Per the germline V gene, CDR1 is SNHLY and CDR2 is FYNNEI. The CDR3 consists of 15 residues. The CDR3 DNA is TGTGCCAGCAGTGAAGGGGCGGGTCTCAGACATACGCAGTATTTT. Translating it yields CASSEGAGLRHTQYF.